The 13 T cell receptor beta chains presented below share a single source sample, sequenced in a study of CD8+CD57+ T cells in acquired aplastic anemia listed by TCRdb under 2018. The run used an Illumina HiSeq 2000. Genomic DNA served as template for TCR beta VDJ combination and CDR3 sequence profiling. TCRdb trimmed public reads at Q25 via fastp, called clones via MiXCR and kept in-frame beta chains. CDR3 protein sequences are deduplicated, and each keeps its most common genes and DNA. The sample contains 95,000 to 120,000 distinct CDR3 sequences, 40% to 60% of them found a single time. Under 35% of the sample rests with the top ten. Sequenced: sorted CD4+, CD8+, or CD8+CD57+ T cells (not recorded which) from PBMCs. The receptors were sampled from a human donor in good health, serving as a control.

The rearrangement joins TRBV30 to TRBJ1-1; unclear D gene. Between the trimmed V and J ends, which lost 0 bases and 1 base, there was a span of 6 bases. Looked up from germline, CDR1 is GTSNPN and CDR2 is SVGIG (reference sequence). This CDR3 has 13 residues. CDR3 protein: CAWSVDANTEAFF. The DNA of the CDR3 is TGTGCCTGGAGTGTAGATGCGAACACTGAAGCTTTCTTT.

CDR3 loop: CASSGLAGVGEQYV. CDR3 coding DNA: TGTGCCAGCAGTGGACTAGCGGGAGTTGGTGAGCAGTACGTC. The chain links TRBV6-1 to TRBJ2-7, with TRBD2 matching over 12 bases. Germline trimming cut 4 bases from V and 7 bases from J; bases unmatched to any gene: 5. Germline values: CDR1 MNHNS, CDR2 SASEGT. CDR3 length: 14 amino acids.

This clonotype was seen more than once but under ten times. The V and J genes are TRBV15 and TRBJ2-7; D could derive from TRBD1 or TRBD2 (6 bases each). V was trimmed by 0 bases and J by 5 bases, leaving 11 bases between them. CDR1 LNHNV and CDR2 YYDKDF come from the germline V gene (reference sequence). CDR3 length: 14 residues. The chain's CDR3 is CATSRDGGGNEQYV. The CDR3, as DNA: TGTGCCACCAGCAGAGATGGAGGGGGGAACGAGCAGTACGTC.

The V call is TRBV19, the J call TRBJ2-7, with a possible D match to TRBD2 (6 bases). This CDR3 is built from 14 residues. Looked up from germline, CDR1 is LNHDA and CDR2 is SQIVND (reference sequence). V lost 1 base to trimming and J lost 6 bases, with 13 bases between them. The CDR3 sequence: CASSIVGGTAEQYF. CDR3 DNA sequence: TGTGCCAGTAGTATAGTAGGCGGGACGGCCGAGCAGTACTTC.

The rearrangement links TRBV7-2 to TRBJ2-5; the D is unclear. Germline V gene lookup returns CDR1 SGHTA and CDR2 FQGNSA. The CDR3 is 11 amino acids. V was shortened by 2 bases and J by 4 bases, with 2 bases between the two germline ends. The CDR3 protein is CASSLSETQYF. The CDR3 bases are TGTGCCAGCAGCTTATCAGAGACCCAGTACTTC. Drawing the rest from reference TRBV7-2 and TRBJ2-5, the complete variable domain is GAGVSQSPSNKVTEKGKDVELRCDPISGHTALYWYRQSLGQGLEFLIYFQGNSAPDKSGLPSDRFSAERTGGSVSTLTIQRTQQEDSAVYLCASSLSETQYFGPGTRLLVL.

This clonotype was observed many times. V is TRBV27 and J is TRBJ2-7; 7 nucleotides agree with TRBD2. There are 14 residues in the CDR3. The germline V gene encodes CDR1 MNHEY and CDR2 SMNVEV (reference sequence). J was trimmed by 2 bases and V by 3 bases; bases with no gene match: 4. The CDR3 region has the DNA TGTGCCAGCAGTTTCAAGGGAGGGACCTACGAGCAGTACTTC. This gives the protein CASSFKGGTYEQYF.

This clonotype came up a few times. CDR3 nucleotide sequence: TGCGCCAGCAGCCAAGAGAGCGGGGGGCCCACCGGGGAGCTGTTTTTT. It codes for CASSQESGGPTGELFF. The chain uses TRBV4-3 and TRBJ2-2, with TRBD2 identical over 9 bases. The CDR3 spans 16 residues. The trim removed 0 bases at V and 4 bases at J, leaving 3 bases unmatched. Germline CDR1 LGHNA, CDR2 YSLEER.

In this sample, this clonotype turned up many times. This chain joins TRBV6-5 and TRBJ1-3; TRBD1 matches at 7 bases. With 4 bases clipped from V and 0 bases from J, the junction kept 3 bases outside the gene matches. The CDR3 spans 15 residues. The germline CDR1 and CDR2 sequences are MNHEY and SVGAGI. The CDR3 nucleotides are TGTGCCAGCAGTTGGGACAGCCGCTCTGGAAACACCATATATTTT. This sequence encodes CASSWDSRSGNTIYF.

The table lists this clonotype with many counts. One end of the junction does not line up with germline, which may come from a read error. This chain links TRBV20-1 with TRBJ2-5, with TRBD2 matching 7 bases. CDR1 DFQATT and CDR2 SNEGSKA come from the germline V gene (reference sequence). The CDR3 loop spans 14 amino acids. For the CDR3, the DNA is TGCAGTGCTACGAAGCGGGGCGCCCAAGGGACCCAGTACTTC. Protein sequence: CSATKRGAQGTQYF.

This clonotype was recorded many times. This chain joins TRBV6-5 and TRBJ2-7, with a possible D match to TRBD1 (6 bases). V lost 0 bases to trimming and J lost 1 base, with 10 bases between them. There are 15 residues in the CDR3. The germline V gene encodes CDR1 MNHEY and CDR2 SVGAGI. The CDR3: CASSYSTGSSYEQYF. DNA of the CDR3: TGTGCCAGCAGTTACTCGACAGGTTCTTCCTACGAGCAGTACTTC.

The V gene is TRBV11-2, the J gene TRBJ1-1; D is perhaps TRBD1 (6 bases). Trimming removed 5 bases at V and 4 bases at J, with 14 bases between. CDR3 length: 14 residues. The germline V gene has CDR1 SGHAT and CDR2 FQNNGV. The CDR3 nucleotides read TGTGCCAGCAGCAGACAGGTGGGGGGCACTGAAGCTTTCTTT. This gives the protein CASSRQVGGTEAFF.

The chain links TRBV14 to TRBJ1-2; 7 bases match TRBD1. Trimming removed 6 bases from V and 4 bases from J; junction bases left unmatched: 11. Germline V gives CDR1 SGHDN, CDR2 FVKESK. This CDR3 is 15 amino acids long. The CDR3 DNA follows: TGTGCCAGCAGTCCCGACAGGGTGCGATTCTATGGCTACACCTTC. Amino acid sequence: CASSPDRVRFYGYTF.

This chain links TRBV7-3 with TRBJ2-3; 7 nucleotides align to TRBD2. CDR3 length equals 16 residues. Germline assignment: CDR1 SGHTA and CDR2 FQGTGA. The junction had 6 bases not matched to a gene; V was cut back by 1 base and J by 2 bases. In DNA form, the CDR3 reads TGTGCCAGCAGCTTAATGGGGGGGACGAACACAGATACGCAGTATTTT. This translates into CASSLMGGTNTDTQYF. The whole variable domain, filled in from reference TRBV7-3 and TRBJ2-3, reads GAGVSQTPSNKVTEKGKYVELRCDPISGHTALYWYRQSLGQGPEFLIYFQGTGAADDSGLPNDRFFAVRPEGSVSTLKIQRTERGDSAVYLCASSLMGGTNTDTQYFGPGTRLTVL.